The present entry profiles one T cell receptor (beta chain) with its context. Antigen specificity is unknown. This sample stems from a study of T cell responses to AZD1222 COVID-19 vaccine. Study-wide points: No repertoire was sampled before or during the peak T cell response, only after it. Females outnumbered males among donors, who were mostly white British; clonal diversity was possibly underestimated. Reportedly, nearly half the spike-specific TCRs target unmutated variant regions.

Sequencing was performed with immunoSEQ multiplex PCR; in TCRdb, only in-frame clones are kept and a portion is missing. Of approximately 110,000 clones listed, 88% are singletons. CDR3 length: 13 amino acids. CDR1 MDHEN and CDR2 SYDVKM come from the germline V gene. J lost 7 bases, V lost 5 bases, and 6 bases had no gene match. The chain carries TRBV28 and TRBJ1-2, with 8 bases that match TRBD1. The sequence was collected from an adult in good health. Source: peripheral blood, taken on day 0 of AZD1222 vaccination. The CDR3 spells CASSPSDRAGYTF. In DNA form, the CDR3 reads TGTGCCAGCAGTCCCTCGGACAGGGCTGGCTACACCTTC.